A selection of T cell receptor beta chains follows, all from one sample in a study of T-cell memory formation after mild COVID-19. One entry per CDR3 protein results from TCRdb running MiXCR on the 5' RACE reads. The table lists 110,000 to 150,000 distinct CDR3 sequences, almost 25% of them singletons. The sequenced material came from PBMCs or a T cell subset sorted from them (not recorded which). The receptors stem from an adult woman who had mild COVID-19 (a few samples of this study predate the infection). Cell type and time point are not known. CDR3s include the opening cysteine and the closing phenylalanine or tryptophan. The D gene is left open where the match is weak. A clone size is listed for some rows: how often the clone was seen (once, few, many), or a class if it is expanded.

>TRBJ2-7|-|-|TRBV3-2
TGTGCCAGCAGCCTCGGCCGGGACTGGCCCTCCTACGAGCAGTACTTC
CASSLGRDWPSYEQYF
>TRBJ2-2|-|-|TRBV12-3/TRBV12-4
TGTGCCAGCAGTTCCGGGGAGCTGTTTTTT
CASSSGELFF
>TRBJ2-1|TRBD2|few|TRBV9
TGTGCCAGCAGCGTAGCGCGGGAGCATGAGCAGTTCTTC
CASSVAREHEQFF
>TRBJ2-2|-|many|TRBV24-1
TGTGCCATCTCAGGTTGGAACACCGGGGAGCTGTTTTTT
CAISGWNTGELFF
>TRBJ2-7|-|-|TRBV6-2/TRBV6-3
TGTGCCAGCGGGGTCGGCGAGACCTACGAGCAGTACTTC
CASGVGETYEQYF
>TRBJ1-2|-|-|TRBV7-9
TGTGCCAGCAGCTTAGCAGGGGCCAGCTATGGCTACACCTTC
CASSLAGASYGYTF
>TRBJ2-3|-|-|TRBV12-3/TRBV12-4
TGTGCCAGCAGTTTAAGGGGGGTCACAGATACGCAGTATTTT
CASSLRGVTDTQYF
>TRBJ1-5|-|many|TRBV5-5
TGTGCCAGCAGCCTGGGTGTCACTAGCAATCAGCCCCAGCATTTT
CASSLGVTSNQPQHF
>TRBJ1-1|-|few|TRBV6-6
TGTGCCAGCAGTTACCCAGGGGACACTGAAGCTTTCTTT
CASSYPGDTEAFF
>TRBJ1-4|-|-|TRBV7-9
TGTGCCAGCAGCGAGGGACCGTCATTTAATGAAAAACTGTTTTTT
CASSEGPSFNEKLFF
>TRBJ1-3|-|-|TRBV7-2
TGTGCCAGCAGCTTAGAGCGTGGAAACACCATATATTTT
CASSLERGNTIYF
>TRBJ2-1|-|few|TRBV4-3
TGCGCCAGCAGCCAAGATCGGACCGACAATGAGCAGTTCTTC
CASSQDRTDNEQFF
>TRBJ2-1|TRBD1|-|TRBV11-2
TGTGCCAGCAGCAGAGCCGGGACAGGGGATACAAATGAGCAGTTCTTC
CASSRAGTGDTNEQFF
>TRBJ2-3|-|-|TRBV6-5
TGTGCCAGCAGAGGCCCGCCTCCAGATACGCAGTATTTT
CASRGPPPDTQYF
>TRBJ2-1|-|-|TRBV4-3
TGCGCCAGCAGCCGTGGTCATTTCAGCTCCTACAATGAGCAGTTCTTC
CASSRGHFSSYNEQFF
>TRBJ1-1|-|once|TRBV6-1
TGTGCCAGCAGTGAGGCCCCCTCAGGGGTGAACACTGAAGCTTTCTTT
CASSEAPSGVNTEAFF
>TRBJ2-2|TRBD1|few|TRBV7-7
TGTGCCAGCAGCTTCGGACAGGGGAGTATTGCCGGGGAGCTGTTTTTT
CASSFGQGSIAGELFF
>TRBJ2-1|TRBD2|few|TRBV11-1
TGTGCCAGCAGCGGGATTGGGGGACTAGCTGACAATGAGCAGTTCTTC
CASSGIGGLADNEQFF
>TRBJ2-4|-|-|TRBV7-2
TGTGCCAGCAGCTTAGTTCCAGGACGAATAGCCAAAAACATTCAGTACTTC
CASSLVPGRIAKNIQYF
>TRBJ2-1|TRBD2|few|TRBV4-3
TGCGCCAGCAGCCAAGGGGGACTAGCGGGAGGCAGTGAGCAGTTCTTC
CASSQGGLAGGSEQFF
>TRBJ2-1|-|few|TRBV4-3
TGCGCCAGCAGCCATGCCGGGACCCCCTTTTCTCTTGAGCAGTTCTTC
CASSHAGTPFSLEQFF
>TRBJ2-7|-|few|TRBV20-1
TGCAGTGCTGTATCCGGGACCTCCTACGAGCAGTACTTC
CSAVSGTSYEQYF
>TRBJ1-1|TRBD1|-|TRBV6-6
TGTGCCAGCATCCCCGGGCAGGGGGCAACTGAAGCTTTCTTT
CASIPGQGATEAFF
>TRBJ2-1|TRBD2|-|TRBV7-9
TGTGCCAGCACCCCGGGGGGGCAGGGGAAGAATGAGCAGTTCTTC
CASTPGGQGKNEQFF
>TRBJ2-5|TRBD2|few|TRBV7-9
TGTGCCAGCAGCCATCTAGCGGAGGAAGAGACCCAGTACTTC
CASSHLAEEETQYF
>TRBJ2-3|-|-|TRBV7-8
TGTGCCAGCTACGTTCAGGGGGGAGATACGCAGTATTTT
CASYVQGGDTQYF
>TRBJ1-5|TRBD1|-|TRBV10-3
TGTGCCATCAGTGACCCCTATGACAGGGAGAGGGATCAGCCCCAGCATTTT
CAISDPYDRERDQPQHF
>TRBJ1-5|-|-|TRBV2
TGTGCCAGCAGTCCCTCGGCAGGGAGACAGCCCCAGCATTTT
CASSPSAGRQPQHF
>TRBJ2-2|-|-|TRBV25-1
TGTGCCAGCAGTGAATATCGGACCGGGGAGCTGTTTTTT
CASSEYRTGELFF
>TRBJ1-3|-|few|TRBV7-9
TGTGCCAGCAGCCTCTCCCACCCGGTTCCTGGAAACACCATATATTTT
CASSLSHPVPGNTIYF
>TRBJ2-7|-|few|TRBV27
TGTGCCAGCAGTTTAGTGGGGGCGTTCAACGAGCAGTACTTC
CASSLVGAFNEQYF
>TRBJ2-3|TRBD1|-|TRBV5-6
TGTGCCAGCAGCACCGGACAGGTTCGATATACGCAGTATTTT
CASSTGQVRYTQYF
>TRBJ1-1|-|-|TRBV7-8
TGTGCCAGCAGCTTTGTCACAGTGAACACTGAAGCTTTCTTT
CASSFVTVNTEAFF
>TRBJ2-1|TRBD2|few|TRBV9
TGTGCCAGCAGCGCCTGGGGGGGTGATGAGCAGTTCTTC
CASSAWGGDEQFF
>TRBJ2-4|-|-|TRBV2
TGTGCCAGCCCCATGGGCAGGATTAAAAACATTCAGTACTTC
CASPMGRIKNIQYF
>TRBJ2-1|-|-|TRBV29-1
TGCAGCGTTGAAAGGGCAAGCTCCTACAATGAGCAGTTCTTC
CSVERASSYNEQFF
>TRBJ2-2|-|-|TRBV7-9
TGTGCCAGCAGGTCCCAGGGTACCGGGGAGCTGTTTTTT
CASRSQGTGELFF
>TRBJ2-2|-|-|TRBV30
TGTGCCTGGAGTGTCGGGGCCGGGGAGCTGTTTTTT
CAWSVGAGELFF
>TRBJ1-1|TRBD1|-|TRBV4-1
TGCGCCAGCAGGGTCGCGGACAGGGGCAACACTGAAGCTTTCTTT
CASRVADRGNTEAFF
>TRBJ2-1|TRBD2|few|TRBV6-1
TGTGCCAGCAGGATTCTAGCGGGGGGAAACAATGAGCAGTTCTTC
CASRILAGGNNEQFF
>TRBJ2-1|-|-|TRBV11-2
TGTGCCAGCACCCTAGAGGGTAGGTGGAAGAATGAGCAGTTCTTC
CASTLEGRWKNEQFF
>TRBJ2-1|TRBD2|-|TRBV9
TGTGCCAGCAGCGTAGTTAGCGGGATCGGGAATGAGCAGTTCTTC
CASSVVSGIGNEQFF
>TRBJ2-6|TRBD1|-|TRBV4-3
TGCGCCAGCAGCCAGAACAGGGGGCCCGGGGCCAACGTCCTGACTTTC
CASSQNRGPGANVLTF
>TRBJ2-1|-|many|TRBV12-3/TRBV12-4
TGTGCCAGCAGTTTAGCGCTCGGGGAAAGGCAGTTCTTC
CASSLALGERQFF
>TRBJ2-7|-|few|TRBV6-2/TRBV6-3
TGTGCCAGCAACACCGCTTCCTACGAGCAGTACTTC
CASNTASYEQYF